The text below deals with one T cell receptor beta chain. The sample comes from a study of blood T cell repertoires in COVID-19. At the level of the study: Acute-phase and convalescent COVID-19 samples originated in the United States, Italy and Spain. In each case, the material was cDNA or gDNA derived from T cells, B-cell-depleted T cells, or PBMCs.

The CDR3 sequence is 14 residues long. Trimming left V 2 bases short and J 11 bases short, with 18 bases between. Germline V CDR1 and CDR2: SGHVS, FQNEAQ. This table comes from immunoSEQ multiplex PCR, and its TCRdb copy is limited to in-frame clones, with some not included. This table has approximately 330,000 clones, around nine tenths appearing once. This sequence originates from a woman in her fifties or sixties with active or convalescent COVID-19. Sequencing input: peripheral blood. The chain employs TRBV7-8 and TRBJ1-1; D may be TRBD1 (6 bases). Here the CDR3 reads CASSLYGAQGLAFF. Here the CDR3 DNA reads TGTGCCAGCAGCTTATATGGGGCGCAGGGGCTGGCTTTCTTT. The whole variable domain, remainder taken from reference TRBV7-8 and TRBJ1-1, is GAGVSQSPRYKVAKRGQDVALRCDPISGHVSLFWYQQALGQGPEFLTYFQNEAQLDKSGLPSDRFFAERPEGSVSTLKIQRTQQEDSAVYLCASSLYGAQGLAFFGQGTRLTVV.